One T cell receptor (beta chain) is described in this entry. What it binds is not known. CDR1 is SEHNR, CDR2 FQNEAQ, per germline (reference sequence). Trimming removed 1 base from V and 7 bases from J, with 8 bases in between. The CDR3 runs 12 residues. Specimens carried about 0.9-11 million cryopreserved PBMC before DNA extraction. The sample comes from a study of long-term antiretroviral therapy in people with HIV. Study findings and constraints: Although diversity increased after ART, it remained lower than in transplant donor controls. Repertoires looked antigen-experienced, with only a slight naive shift after ART. Clones that had undergone expansion before ART dominated the repertoire at all time points.

The assay, immunoSEQ v3.0, was run at survey level. Only in-frame clones appear in the TCRdb table, and some are missing; sequencing was by immunoSEQ multiplex PCR. The profile covers more than 20,000 clones, with 85% appearing a single time and under 9.5% taken by the ten largest. This clonotype was obtained from a man aged 35 to 55 with HIV. The chain joins TRBV7-9 to TRBJ2-7, with a tentative D call TRBD2 (5 bases). The sequencing here drew on unsorted PBMCs, taken 2.3 years after starting antiretroviral therapy. CDR3: CASSLGQREQYF. The CDR3 bases are TGTGCCAGCAGCTTAGGGCAGCGGGAGCAGTACTTC.